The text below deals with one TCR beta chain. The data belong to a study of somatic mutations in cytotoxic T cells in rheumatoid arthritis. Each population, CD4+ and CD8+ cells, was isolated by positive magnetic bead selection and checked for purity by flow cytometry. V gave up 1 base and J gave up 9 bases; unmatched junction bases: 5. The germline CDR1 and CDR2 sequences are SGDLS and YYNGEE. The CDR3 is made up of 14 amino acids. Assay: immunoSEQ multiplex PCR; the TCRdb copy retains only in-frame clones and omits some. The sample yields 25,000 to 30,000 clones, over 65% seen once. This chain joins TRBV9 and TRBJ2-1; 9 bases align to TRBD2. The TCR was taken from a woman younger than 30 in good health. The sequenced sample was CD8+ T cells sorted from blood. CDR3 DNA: TGTGCCAGCAGCGTACGAGCGGGGGGATTTGAGCAGTTCTTC. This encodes CASSVRAGGFEQFF.